These 27 T cell receptor beta chains originate from one sample sequenced in a study of blood T cells in healthy people across ages. A sample-barcoded 5' primer and a J-beta primer mix were used in a second PCR of about 7 to 12 cycles. TCRdb called the 5' RACE reads again in MiXCR, with one record for every CDR3 protein. Of roughly 680,000 distinct CDR3 sequences listed, around 52% are singletons. Material: blood. The source of these receptors is a woman of 80 years or more in good health.

The chain recombines TRBV15 with TRBJ2-1; weak D call: TRBD1 (6 bases). In germline, CDR1 is LNHNV, CDR2 YYDKDF (reference sequence). Trimming removed 0 bases from V and 3 bases from J, with 9 bases in between. This CDR3 has 15 residues. The CDR3 loop reads CATSRDRQVYNEQFF. As DNA, the CDR3 is TGTGCCACCAGCAGAGACCGACAGGTCTACAATGAGCAGTTCTTC.

This clonotype was seen repeatedly, ten times or more. The chain has TRBV20-1 and TRBJ2-5; 7 nucleotides line up with TRBD2. Germline V CDR1 and CDR2: DFQATT, SNEGSKA (reference sequence). Trimming removed 0 bases from V and 11 bases from J; junction bases left unmatched: 3. CDR3 length equals 11 residues. The CDR3 is CSARDALAQYF. DNA for the CDR3: TGCAGTGCTAGAGACGCACTAGCGCAGTACTTC.

This clonotype was seen many times. The chain recombines TRBV25-1 with TRBJ2-5; D gene uncertain. The length of the CDR3 is 14 residues. V was clipped by 7 bases and J by 2 bases, with 14 bases between them. Germline CDR1 and CDR2: MGHDK and SYGVNS. The CDR3 reads CASKQGRAQETQYF. The CDR3 DNA reads TGTGCCAGCAAACAAGGACGAGCACAAGAGACCCAGTACTTC.

V usage is TRBV12-3 or TRBV12-4 and J usage is TRBJ2-3; the D gene could be TRBD1 or TRBD2 (5 bases each). The ends were cut back, 6 bases at V and 5 bases at J, with 12 bases in the middle. This CDR3 comprises 13 residues. The CDR3 DNA reads TGTGCCAGCAGCCCCGGGGCAGTAGATACGCAGTATTTT. The encoded protein is CASSPGAVDTQYF.

This clonotype was recorded at least ten times. The V call is TRBV7-9, the J call TRBJ2-1, with 7 bases that match TRBD2. V lost 6 bases, J lost 1 base, and 3 bases stayed unmatched. The germline CDR1 and CDR2 sequences are SEHNR and FQNEAQ (reference sequence). The CDR3 runs 14 residues. The CDR3 region has the DNA TGTGCCAGCAGTTGGGAGGGTTCCTACAATGAGCAGTTCTTC. It encodes CASSWEGSYNEQFF.

This chain joins TRBV6-5 and TRBJ1-1, with 8 bases aligning to TRBD1. Germline assignment: CDR1 MNHEY and CDR2 SVGAGI. This CDR3 has 14 residues. Losses at the gene ends were 6 bases for V and 3 bases for J; bases not matched to a gene: 6. The CDR3, as DNA: TGTGCCAGCAGGTACCAGGGGGCTGACACTGAAGCTTTCTTT. Its protein product is CASRYQGADTEAFF.

In its sample, this clonotype was seen once. The gene calls are TRBV7-2 and TRBJ2-7; D is uncertain. CDR1 is SGHTA, CDR2 FQGNSA, per germline. The CDR3 loop spans 14 amino acids. V was clipped by 0 bases and J by 1 base, with 7 bases between them. The CDR3 here is CASSLAHGSYEQYF. CDR3 in DNA: TGTGCCAGCAGCTTAGCCCACGGATCCTACGAGCAGTACTTC. The full variable domain, completed using reference TRBV7-2 and TRBJ2-7, is GAGVSQSPSNKVTEKGKDVELRCDPISGHTALYWYRQSLGQGLEFLIYFQGNSAPDKSGLPSDRFSAERTGGSVSTLTIQRTQQEDSAVYLCASSLAHGSYEQYFGPGTRLTVT.

At least ten counts were recorded for this clonotype. The chain recombines TRBV29-1 with TRBJ2-1, with TRBD1 matching over 9 bases. Trimming cost V 4 bases and J 7 bases; bases outside gene matches: 8. The germline V gene encodes CDR1 SQVTM and CDR2 ANQGSEA. The CDR3 consists of 14 residues. The CDR3 spells CSVVWDRDRNEQFF. DNA for the CDR3: TGCAGCGTTGTGTGGGACAGGGATAGAAATGAGCAGTTCTTC.

Regarding this clonotype: A much larger clone sits a single nucleotide away, making a read error possible. V is TRBV2 and J is TRBJ2-5; D may match TRBD1 or TRBD2 (6 bases each). Germline values: CDR1 SNHLY, CDR2 FYNNEI. Trimming left V 5 bases short and J 11 bases short, with 15 bases between. This CDR3 region has 12 residues. The DNA for the CDR3 is TGTGCCAGCAGTAAAGGGGGGAATGAGCAGTACTTC. Its protein product is CASSKGGNEQYF.

The chain recombines TRBV5-1 with TRBJ2-5; possibly TRBD1 for D (6 bases). CDR3 length: 17 residues. Germline CDR1 and CDR2: SGHRS and YFSETQ. Trimming took off 0 bases at V and 3 bases at J, with 18 bases between the two ends. The CDR3 spells CASSLAGTLEPKETQYF. In nucleotides, the CDR3 is TGCGCCAGCAGCTTGGCCGGGACATTAGAGCCCAAAGAGACCCAGTACTTC.

The chain is built from TRBV7-9 and TRBJ2-5; TRBD1 might be the D (5 bases). Per the germline V gene, CDR1 is SEHNR and CDR2 is FQNEAQ (reference sequence). CDR3 length: 13 amino acids. V was cut by 3 bases and J by 4 bases, with 9 bases left in between. Here the CDR3 reads CASSFGTGETQYF. In DNA, the CDR3 is TGTGCCAGCAGCTTCGGAACAGGAGAGACCCAGTACTTC.

This clonotype occurred many times. The J gene is TRBJ2-1, the V gene TRBV5-1, with no clear D. V lost 4 bases, J lost 0 bases, and 14 bases lay in between. CDR1 and CDR2 from the germline V gene are SGHRS and YFSETQ. The CDR3 extends over 16 amino acids. CDR3 nucleotide sequence: TGCGCCAGCAGCCATACCTTAGGAAGCTCCTACAATGAGCAGTTCTTC. Protein product: CASSHTLGSSYNEQFF. Using reference TRBV5-1 and TRBJ2-1 for the parts outside the CDR3, the full variable domain is KAGVTQTPRYLIKTRGQQVTLSCSPISGHRSVSWYQQTPGQGLQFLFEYFSETQRNKGNFPGRFSGRQFSNSRSEMNVSTLELGDSALYLCASSHTLGSSYNEQFFGPGTRLTVL.

This clonotype was seen more than once but under ten times. This chain uses TRBV13 with TRBJ2-7; TRBD2 matches at 7 bases. Germline V lookup: CDR1 PRHDT, CDR2 FYEKMQ (reference sequence). This CDR3 has 17 amino acids. V was pared by 2 bases and J by 3 bases, with 13 bases of the junction left unmatched. In DNA form, the CDR3 reads TGTGCCAGCAGCTTATCAGCCGGGACTACCTTCTTCTACGAGCAGTACTTC. This translates into CASSLSAGTTFFYEQYF.

The rearrangement joins TRBV30 to TRBJ2-7; either TRBD1 or TRBD2 may supply D (5 bases each). Looked up from germline, CDR1 is GTSNPN and CDR2 is SVGIG (reference sequence). There are 12 residues in the CDR3. Trimming stripped 4 bases from V and 6 bases from J, with 13 bases between. For the CDR3, the DNA is TGTGCCTGGAAGAGGGGATCTACCGAGCAGTACTTC. Protein product: CAWKRGSTEQYF.

This sequence joins TRBV7-8 and TRBJ2-5, with 8 bases identical to TRBD2. The J call may be mistaken, given a closer DNA end match to TRBJ2-7. Germline CDR1 SGHVS, CDR2 FQNEAQ. The CDR3 loop spans 15 amino acids. CDR3 sequence (DNA): TGTGCCAGCAGCTTAGCGGCGGGAGGAGGATACGAGCAGTACTTC. Translation: CASSLAAGGGYEQYF.

This clonotype was picked up a small number of times. This rearrangement joins TRBV5-1 to TRBJ1-1; D is perhaps TRBD1 (5 bases). CDR1 SGHRS and CDR2 YFSETQ come from the germline V gene. Between the trimmed V and J ends, which lost 1 base and 1 base, there was a span of 8 bases. This CDR3 is built from 14 residues. CDR3 region: CASSLQGGNTEAFF. CDR3 nucleotide sequence: TGCGCCAGCAGCTTGCAGGGTGGGAACACTGAAGCTTTCTTT.

The chain has TRBV20-1 and TRBJ2-7; D assignment may be TRBD1 or TRBD2 (5 bases each). Per the germline V gene, CDR1 is DFQATT and CDR2 is SNEGSKA (reference sequence). The CDR3 is 11 residues long. Written as DNA, the CDR3 is TGCGCCACGGGACCGAACTACGAGCAGTACTTC. Translation: CATGPNYEQYF.

The chain links TRBV6-2 or TRBV6-3 to TRBJ1-1; TRBD1 might be the D (6 bases). V was clipped by 4 bases and J by 0 bases, with 12 bases between them. CDR1 MNHEY and CDR2 SVGEGT come from the germline V gene. CDR3 length equals 15 residues. The CDR3 nucleotides read TGTGCCAGCAGTTTCCCGACAGGCGTGAACACTGAAGCTTTCTTT. Residues: CASSFPTGVNTEAFF.

The V call is TRBV12-3 or TRBV12-4, the J call TRBJ2-1, with 8 bases lining up with TRBD1. V dropped 5 bases and J dropped 8; count of bases not matched to a gene: 17. The CDR3 contains 17 residues. CDR3 bases: TGTGCCAGCAGTCTCTACAGGGGGGCAGACTCGCGCCATGAGCAGTTCTTC. It yields the protein CASSLYRGADSRHEQFF.

Here the CDR3 DNA reads TGCAGTGCTCGCGGACCCCGACTGAATGAGCAGTTCTTC. As protein: CSARGPRLNEQFF. The chain couples TRBV20-1 to TRBJ2-1; D is unclear. The V and J ends lost 5 bases and 7 bases respectively, with 15 bases between them. The CDR3 extends over 13 amino acids. In germline, CDR1 is DFQATT, CDR2 SNEGSKA (reference sequence).

This clonotype occurred many times. The chain combines TRBV7-3 with TRBJ1-1; D not certain. Trimming took 11 bases from V and 0 from J, leaving 19 bases between them. The germline V gene has CDR1 SGHTA and CDR2 FQGTGA. This CDR3 is 15 amino acids long. The DNA for the CDR3 is TGTGCCCACGCGGCGGCGCCAAGGGTGAACACTGAAGCTTTCTTT. Its translation: CAHAAAPRVNTEAFF.

This chain uses TRBV21-1 with TRBJ2-7. TRBV21-1 represents a pseudogene. The CDR3 covers 15 residues. The CDR3 region is CASSKFKVSSYEQYF. The CDR3 nucleotides are TGTGCCAGCAGCAAATTTAAAGTTAGCTCCTACGAGCAGTACTTC.

In this sample, this clonotype turned up many times. The genes are TRBV2 and TRBJ2-5; D is undetermined. The CDR3 consists of 13 residues. The V and J ends lost 6 bases and 3 bases respectively, with 11 bases between them. Germline assignment: CDR1 SNHLY and CDR2 FYNNEI. In nucleotides, the CDR3 is TGTGCCAGCAGCGCCCAGCAGGAAGAGACCCAGTACTTC. Translating it yields CASSAQQEETQYF.

V gene TRBV28 combines with J gene TRBJ2-2; TRBD1 agrees at 9 bases. J lost 3 bases, V lost 2 bases, and 1 base had no gene match. The CDR3 loop spans 15 amino acids. Germline V gene data show CDR1 as MDHEN and CDR2 as SYDVKM. CDR3 region: CASSLTGGDTGELFF. DNA of the CDR3: TGTGCCAGCAGTTTAACAGGGGGCGACACCGGGGAGCTGTTTTTT.

The CDR3 DNA reads TGCGCCAGCAGCCAAGAAAATATGCCATGGGGCTACACCTTC. Translating gives CASSQENMPWGYTF. The chain carries TRBV4-1 and TRBJ1-2; D gene uncertain. V lost 0 bases to trimming and J lost 8 bases, with 13 bases between them. This CDR3 contains 14 residues. In germline, CDR1 is MGHRA, CDR2 YSYEKL.

The chain recombines TRBV20-1 with TRBJ2-6; 7 nucleotides match TRBD2. CDR1 is DFQATT, CDR2 SNEGSKA, per germline (reference sequence). After removal of 1 base from V and 0 bases from J, the junction contained 9 bases not matched to a gene. This CDR3 contains 18 residues. The CDR3 region is CSARVRGGDGSGANVLTF. The DNA of the CDR3 is TGCAGTGCTAGAGTCCGGGGAGGGGACGGCTCTGGGGCCAACGTCCTGACTTTC.

Remarks on this clonotype: This may stem from a read error, because a much larger clone lies one nucleotide away. This chain uses TRBV5-1 with TRBJ2-1; TRBD2 matches 10 bases. The last part of the DNA fits TRBJ2-7 better; the J call may be wrong. The CDR3 loop spans 15 amino acids. Germline V gene lookup returns CDR1 SGHRS and CDR2 YFSETQ. The CDR3 loop is CASSTQRGGDNEQYF. The CDR3 nucleotides read TGCGCCAGCAGCACCCAGCGGGGGGGAGACAATGAGCAGTACTTC.